This is a list of T cell receptor beta chains from one sample in a study of blood T cell repertoires in COVID-19. Sequencing used immunoSEQ multiplex PCR; TCRdb keeps in-frame clones, though not all of them. The table lists around 230,000 clones, 70% to 90% of them singletons. The sample consisted of peripheral blood. The receptors stem from a young man who had recovered from COVID-19. The CDR3 runs from the conserved cysteine through the conserved F or W. A D gene is named only where the DNA matches it firmly. Only some rows state a clone size, as once, few, many or a class for expanded clones.

V: TRBV27; D: -; length: 15; J: TRBJ2-3; size: few; CDR3: CASTSQTSSTDTQYF; DNA: TGTGCCAGCACGAGCCAAACCTCTAGCACAGATACGCAGTATTTT
V: TRBV5-1; D: TRBD2; length: 14; J: TRBJ2-1; size: -; CDR3: CASSKSGAYNEQFF; DNA: TGCGCCAGCAGCAAGAGCGGGGCCTACAATGAGCAGTTCTTC
V: TRBV19; D: -; length: 12; J: TRBJ1-2; size: -; CDR3: CASSIRGYGYTF; DNA: TGTGCCAGTAGTATCAGGGGATATGGCTACACCTTC
V: TRBV6-6; D: TRBD1; length: 15; J: TRBJ1-2; size: -; CDR3: CASSYSTGGHQGYTF; DNA: TGTGCCAGCAGTTACTCAACAGGGGGCCATCAAGGCTACACCTTC
V: TRBV9; D: TRBD1; length: 14; J: TRBJ2-7; size: few; CDR3: CASSVEQGDYEQYF; DNA: TGTGCCAGCAGCGTAGAACAGGGGGACTACGAGCAGTACTTC
V: TRBV21-1; D: -; length: 13; J: TRBJ2-3; size: -; CDR3: CASRGGGTDTQYF; DNA: TGTGCCAGCAGAGGCGGGGGCACAGATACGCAGTATTTT
V: TRBV15; D: -; length: 15; J: TRBJ2-7; size: once; CDR3: CATSRVSTVNYEQYF; DNA: TGTGCCACCAGCAGAGTATCGACAGTCAATTACGAGCAGTACTTC
V: TRBV11-2; D: -; length: 13; J: TRBJ2-7; size: -; CDR3: CASSFGLSYEQYF; DNA: TGTGCCAGCAGCTTTGGACTTTCCTACGAGCAGTACTTC
V: TRBV7-2; D: -; length: 16; J: TRBJ2-2; size: -; CDR3: CASSLCRGRNTGELFF; DNA: TGTGCCAGCAGCTTATGCCGGGGGAGGAACACCGGGGAGCTGTTTTTT
V: TRBV6-5; D: -; length: 14; J: TRBJ1-1; size: -; CDR3: CASRIQGGNTEAFF; DNA: TGTGCCAGCAGGATACAAGGGGGGAACACTGAAGCTTTCTTT
V: TRBV6-4; D: -; length: 14; J: TRBJ1-2; size: -; CDR3: CASSDGRGPYGYTF; DNA: TGTGCCAGCAGTGATGGCAGGGGCCCTTATGGCTACACCTTC
V: TRBV7-8; D: TRBD2; length: 15; J: TRBJ2-7; size: -; CDR3: CASSSERGFSYEQYF; DNA: TGTGCCAGCAGCTCGGAGCGGGGGTTCTCCTACGAGCAGTACTTC
V: TRBV4-3; D: -; length: 15; J: TRBJ1-5; size: once; CDR3: CASSQDLGGGQPQHF; DNA: TGCGCCAGCAGCCAAGATCTTGGGGGAGGGCAGCCCCAGCATTTT
V: TRBV7-6; D: -; length: 18; J: TRBJ1-4; size: -; CDR3: CASSFREANRVLNEKLFF; DNA: TGTGCCAGCAGCTTTCGGGAGGCTAACCGCGTACTTAATGAAAAACTGTTTTTT
V: TRBV27; D: TRBD1; length: 13; J: TRBJ1-5; size: -; CDR3: CASSLGTGWPQHF; DNA: TGTGCCAGCAGTTTAGGGACAGGGTGGCCCCAGCATTTT
V: TRBV6-6; D: TRBD2; length: 18; J: TRBJ2-7; size: -; CDR3: CASSRGLAGVGSTYEQYF; DNA: TGTGCCAGCAGTCGGGGACTAGCGGGGGTGGGGAGTACTTACGAGCAGTACTTC
V: TRBV14; D: -; length: 14; J: TRBJ2-7; size: -; CDR3: CASSHPLGGYEQYF; DNA: TGTGCCAGCAGCCATCCACTAGGGGGCTACGAGCAGTACTTC
V: TRBV19; D: -; length: 14; J: TRBJ1-1; size: -; CDR3: CASSPRTGYTEAFF; DNA: TGTGCCAGTAGTCCGCGGACGGGGTACACTGAAGCTTTCTTT
V: TRBV13; D: -; length: 14; J: TRBJ1-2; size: -; CDR3: CASSLTGTDHGYTF; DNA: TGTGCCAGCAGCTTGACAGGAACCGATCATGGCTACACCTTC
V: TRBV27; D: TRBD1; length: 13; J: TRBJ2-2; size: -; CDR3: CASRGTGTGELFF; DNA: TGTGCCAGCAGGGGGACAGGGACCGGGGAGCTGTTTTTT
V: TRBV15; D: -; length: 15; J: TRBJ2-1; size: -; CDR3: CATSRDQGGGSEQFF; DNA: TGTGCCACCAGCAGAGATCAGGGAGGGGGGTCTGAGCAGTTCTTC
V: TRBV9; D: TRBD2; length: 19; J: TRBJ2-3; size: -; CDR3: CASSVEPVWRGADTDTQYF; DNA: TGTGCCAGCAGCGTAGAACCTGTATGGCGGGGGGCGGACACAGATACGCAGTATTTT
V: TRBV7-2; D: TRBD1; length: 14; J: TRBJ2-7; size: few; CDR3: CASSLTDRGDEQYF; DNA: TGTGCCAGCAGCTTGACGGACAGGGGCGACGAGCAGTACTTC
V: TRBV29-1; D: -; length: 13; J: TRBJ1-3; size: few; CDR3: CSALLYSGNTIYF; DNA: TGCAGCGCCCTGCTATACTCTGGAAACACCATATATTTT
V: TRBV19; D: -; length: 15; J: TRBJ1-5; size: -; CDR3: CASSIVGGVHQPQHF; DNA: TGTGCCAGTAGTATAGTGGGAGGTGTTCATCAGCCCCAGCATTTT
V: TRBV5-1; D: TRBD1; length: 16; J: TRBJ2-4; size: once; CDR3: CASSLAGTAGLNIQYF; DNA: TGCGCCAGCAGCCTCGCCGGGACAGCCGGACTCAACATTCAGTACTTC
V: TRBV27; D: -; length: 14; J: TRBJ2-7; size: once; CDR3: CASSDPFWPGEQYF; DNA: TGTGCCAGCAGCGACCCTTTCTGGCCAGGCGAGCAGTACTTC
V: TRBV7-2; D: -; length: 14; J: TRBJ1-4; size: -; CDR3: CASSFSQGSEKLFF; DNA: TGTGCCAGCAGCTTTAGCCAGGGTAGTGAAAAACTGTTTTTT
V: TRBV9; D: -; length: 10; J: TRBJ1-1; size: once; CDR3: CASQNTEAFF; DNA: TGTGCCAGTCAGAACACTGAAGCTTTCTTT
V: TRBV6-6; D: -; length: 15; J: TRBJ1-1; size: -; CDR3: CASSYPGLMNTEAFF; DNA: TGTGCCAGCAGTTACCCGGGACTAATGAACACTGAAGCTTTCTTT
V: TRBV14; D: TRBD1; length: 15; J: TRBJ1-6; size: -; CDR3: CASSLGTGGHSPLHF; DNA: TGTGCCAGCAGCCTAGGGACAGGGGGCCATTCACCCCTCCACTTT